This T cell receptor (beta chain) derives from a study of blood T cell repertoires in COVID-19. Many counts were recorded for this clone. The CDR3 sequence is 15 residues long. Original processing notes: Reference gene primer amplification gave nucleated cell count estimates. Profiling relied on immunoSEQ multiplex PCR, and the TCRdb table lists in-frame clones only, not all of them. Clone size and V and J calls were adopted from that table, with D and trimming inferred from the DNA. The sample shows around 79,000 clones, 75% to 85% of them seen only once. Sequenced: peripheral blood. The rearrangement uses TRBV12-1 and TRBJ1-2; the table names TRBD1, a call not compared with the DNA. TRBV12-1 is given as a pseudogene. This sequence was found in a woman aged 55-69 years with acute or convalescent COVID-19. The DNA of the CDR3 is TGTGCCAGCAGCCGCCGGACAGGACTTAACTATGGCTACACCTTC. Its protein is CASSRRTGLNYGYTF.